This T cell receptor beta chain was sequenced in a study of blood T cell repertoires in COVID-19. Background on the study: The cDNA or gDNA used as material had been derived from T cells, B-cell-depleted T cells, or PBMCs.

Germline V gene lookup returns CDR1 MNHEY and CDR2 SMNVEV (reference sequence). This CDR3 contains 15 residues. Germline trimming cut 5 bases from V and 1 base from J; bases unmatched to any gene: 6. Source study methods: Amplifying reference gene primers gave estimates of nucleated cell counts. Method: immunoSEQ multiplex PCR; TCRdb's copy keeps in-frame clones and lacks some. That table gives V, J and clone size, and the DNA gave D and trimming. The data hold under 400,000 clones, with more than 70% observed a single time. The TCR originated in a woman aged 25 to 39 with COVID-19, enrolled during active disease. The J gene is TRBJ1-1, the V gene TRBV27; 8 bases line up with TRBD1. Sequenced: peripheral blood. The CDR3: CASSPRTGWNTEAFF. CDR3 nucleotide sequence: TGTGCCAGCAGTCCCCGGACAGGGTGGAACACTGAAGCTTTCTTT.